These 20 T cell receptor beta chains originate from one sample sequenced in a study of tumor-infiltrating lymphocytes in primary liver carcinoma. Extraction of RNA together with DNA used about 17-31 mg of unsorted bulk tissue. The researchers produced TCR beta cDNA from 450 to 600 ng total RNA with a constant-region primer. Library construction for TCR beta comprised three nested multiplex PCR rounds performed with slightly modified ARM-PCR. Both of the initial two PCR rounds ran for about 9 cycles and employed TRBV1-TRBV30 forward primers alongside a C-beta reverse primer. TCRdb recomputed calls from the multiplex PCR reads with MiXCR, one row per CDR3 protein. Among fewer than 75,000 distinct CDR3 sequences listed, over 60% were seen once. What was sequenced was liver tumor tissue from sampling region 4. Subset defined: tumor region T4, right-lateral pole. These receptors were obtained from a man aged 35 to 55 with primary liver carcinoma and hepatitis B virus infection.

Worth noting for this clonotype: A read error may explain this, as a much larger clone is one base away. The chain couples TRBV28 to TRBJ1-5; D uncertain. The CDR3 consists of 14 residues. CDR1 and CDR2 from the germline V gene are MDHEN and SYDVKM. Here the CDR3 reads CASKAGDSSQPQHF. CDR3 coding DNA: TGTGCCAGCAAGGCCGGGGATAGCAGTCAGCCCCAGCATTTT. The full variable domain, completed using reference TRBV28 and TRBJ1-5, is DVKVTQSSRYLVKRTGEKVFLECVQDMDHENMFWYRQDPGLGLRLIYFSYDVKMKEKGDIPEGYSVSREKKERFSLILESASTNQTSMYLCASKAGDSSQPQHFGDGTRLSIL.

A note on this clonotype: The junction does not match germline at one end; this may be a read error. Written as DNA, the CDR3 is TGTACCAGCAGCTATGGAGCAGGGAATGAAGCTTTCTTT. Protein sequence: CTSSYGAGNEAFF. This chain connects TRBV7-3 to TRBJ1-1, with D maybe TRBD1 (5 bases). This CDR3 comprises 13 residues. Germline lookup yields CDR1 SGHTA and CDR2 FQGTGA.

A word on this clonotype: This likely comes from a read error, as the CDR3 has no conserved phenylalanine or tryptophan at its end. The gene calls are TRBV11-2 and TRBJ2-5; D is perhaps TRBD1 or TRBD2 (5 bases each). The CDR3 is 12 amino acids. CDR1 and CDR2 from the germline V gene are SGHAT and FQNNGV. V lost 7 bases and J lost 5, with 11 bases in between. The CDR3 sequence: CASKFEGETQYY. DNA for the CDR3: TGTGCCAGCAAGTTTGAGGGGGAGACCCAGTACTAT.

The CDR3 nucleotides read TGTGCCAGCAGCTTGTACGCGTTGGTAGAACAGGGTAGCAATGAGCAGTTCTTC. Protein sequence: CASSLYALVEQGSNEQFF. The chain joins TRBV5-5 to TRBJ2-1, with D possibly matching TRBD1 (6 bases). V was trimmed by 1 base and J by 6 bases, leaving 23 bases between them. The CDR3 consists of 18 residues. CDR1 is SGHKS and CDR2 is YYEKEE in the germline V gene (reference sequence).

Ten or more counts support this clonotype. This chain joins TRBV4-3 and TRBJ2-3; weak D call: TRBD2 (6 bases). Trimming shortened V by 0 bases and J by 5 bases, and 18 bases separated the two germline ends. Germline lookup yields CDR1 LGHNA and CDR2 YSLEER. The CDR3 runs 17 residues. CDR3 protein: CASSQDEGSGDRDTQYF. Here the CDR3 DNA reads TGCGCCAGCAGCCAAGACGAGGGGTCGGGAGACCGAGATACGCAGTATTTT.

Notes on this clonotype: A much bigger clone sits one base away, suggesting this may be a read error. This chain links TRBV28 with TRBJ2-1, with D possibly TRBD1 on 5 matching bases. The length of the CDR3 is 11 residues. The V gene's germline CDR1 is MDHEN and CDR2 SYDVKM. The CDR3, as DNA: TGTACCAGCAGTTTAGTACAGGTGCAGTTCTTC. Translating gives CTSSLVQVQFF.

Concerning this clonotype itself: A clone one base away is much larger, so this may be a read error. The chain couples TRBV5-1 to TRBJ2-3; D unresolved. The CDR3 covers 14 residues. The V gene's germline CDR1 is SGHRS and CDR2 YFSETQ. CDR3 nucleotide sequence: TGCGCCAGCTGCTTGTGGGGTACGGGAGATACGCAGTATTTT. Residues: CASCLWGTGDTQYF.

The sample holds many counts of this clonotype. In nucleotides, the CDR3 is TGTGCCAGCAGTTACTCGAATTTCCATGGCGGGACTCCTATATTCGATGAGCAGTTCTTC. It encodes CASSYSNFHGGTPIFDEQFF. V is TRBV6-5 and J is TRBJ2-1, with D possibly being TRBD2 (6 bases). Trimming pared 0 bases from V and 8 bases from J, leaving 29 bases between. The germline CDR1 and CDR2 sequences are MNHEY and SVGAGI. The CDR3 loop spans 20 amino acids.

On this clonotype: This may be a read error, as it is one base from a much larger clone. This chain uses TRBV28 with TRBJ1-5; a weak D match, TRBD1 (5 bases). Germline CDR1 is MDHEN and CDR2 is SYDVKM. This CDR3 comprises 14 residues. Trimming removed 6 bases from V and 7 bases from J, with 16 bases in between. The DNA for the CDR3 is TGTGCCAGCAGGTCGAAAGGGGCTTCCCAGCCCCAGCATTTT. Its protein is CASRSKGASQPQHF.

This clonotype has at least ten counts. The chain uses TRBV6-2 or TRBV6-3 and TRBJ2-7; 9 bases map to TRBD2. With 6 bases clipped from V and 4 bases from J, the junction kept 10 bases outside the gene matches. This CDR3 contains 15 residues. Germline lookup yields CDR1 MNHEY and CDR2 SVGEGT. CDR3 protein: CASSTPTSGGYEQYF. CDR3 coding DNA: TGTGCCAGCAGCACTCCGACTAGCGGAGGGTACGAGCAGTACTTC.

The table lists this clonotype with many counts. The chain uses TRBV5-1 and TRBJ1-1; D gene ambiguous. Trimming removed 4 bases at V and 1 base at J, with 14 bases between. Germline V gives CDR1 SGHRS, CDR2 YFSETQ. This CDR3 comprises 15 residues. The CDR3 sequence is CASSSNLGANTEAFF. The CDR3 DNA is TGCGCCAGCAGCAGCAATTTGGGTGCGAACACTGAAGCTTTCTTT.

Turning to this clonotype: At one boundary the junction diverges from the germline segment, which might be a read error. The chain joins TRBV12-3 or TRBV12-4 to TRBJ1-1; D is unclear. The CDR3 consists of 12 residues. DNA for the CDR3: TGTTCCAGTAGACCTGGACCCGCTGAAGCTTTCTTT. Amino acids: CSSRPGPAEAFF.

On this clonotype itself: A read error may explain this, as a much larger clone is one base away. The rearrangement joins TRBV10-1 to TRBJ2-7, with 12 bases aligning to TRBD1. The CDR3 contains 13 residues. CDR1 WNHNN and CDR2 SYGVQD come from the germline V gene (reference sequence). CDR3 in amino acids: CVSSRDRGLEQYF. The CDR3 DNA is TGCGTCAGCAGTAGGGACAGGGGGCTCGAGCAGTACTTC.

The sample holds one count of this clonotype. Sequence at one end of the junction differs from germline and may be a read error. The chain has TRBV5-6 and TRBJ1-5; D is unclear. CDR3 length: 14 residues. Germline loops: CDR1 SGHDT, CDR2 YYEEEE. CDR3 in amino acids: CASSFGLNNQPQHF. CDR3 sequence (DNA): TGTGCCAGCAGCTTCGGACTGAACAATCAACCCCAGCATTTT.

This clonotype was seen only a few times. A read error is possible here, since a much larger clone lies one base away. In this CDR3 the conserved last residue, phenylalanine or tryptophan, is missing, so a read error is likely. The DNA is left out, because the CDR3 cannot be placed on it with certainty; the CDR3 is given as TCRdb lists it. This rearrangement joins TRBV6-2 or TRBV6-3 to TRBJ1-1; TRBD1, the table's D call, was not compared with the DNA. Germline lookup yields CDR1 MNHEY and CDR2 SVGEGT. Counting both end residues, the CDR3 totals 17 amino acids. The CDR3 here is CASSYVTGGPMNTEASI.

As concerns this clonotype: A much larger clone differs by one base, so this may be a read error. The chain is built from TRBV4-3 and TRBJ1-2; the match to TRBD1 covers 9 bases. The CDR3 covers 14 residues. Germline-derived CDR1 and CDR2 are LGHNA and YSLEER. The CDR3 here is CTSGQPGTGNGYTF. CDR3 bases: TGCACCAGCGGCCAACCCGGGACAGGGAATGGCTACACCTTC.

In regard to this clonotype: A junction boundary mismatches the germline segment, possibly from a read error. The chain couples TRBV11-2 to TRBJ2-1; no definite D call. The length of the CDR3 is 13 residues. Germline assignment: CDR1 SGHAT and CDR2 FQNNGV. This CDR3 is CASSFTRVNVQFF. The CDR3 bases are TGTGCCAGCAGCTTCACACGGGTCAATGTGCAGTTCTTC.

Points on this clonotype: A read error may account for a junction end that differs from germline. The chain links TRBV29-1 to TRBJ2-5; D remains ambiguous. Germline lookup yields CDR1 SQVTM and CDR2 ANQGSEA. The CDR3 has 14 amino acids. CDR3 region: CSVKDVGQGETQYF. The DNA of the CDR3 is TGCAGCGTTAAAGATGTCGGGCAAGGAGAGACCCAGTACTTC.

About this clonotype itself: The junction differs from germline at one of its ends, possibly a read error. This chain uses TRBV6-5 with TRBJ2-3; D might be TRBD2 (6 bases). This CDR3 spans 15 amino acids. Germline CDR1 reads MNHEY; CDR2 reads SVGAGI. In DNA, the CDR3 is TGTGCCAGCAACCCAGGACTATCGGGAACAGATGCGCAGTATTTT. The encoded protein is CASNPGLSGTDAQYF.

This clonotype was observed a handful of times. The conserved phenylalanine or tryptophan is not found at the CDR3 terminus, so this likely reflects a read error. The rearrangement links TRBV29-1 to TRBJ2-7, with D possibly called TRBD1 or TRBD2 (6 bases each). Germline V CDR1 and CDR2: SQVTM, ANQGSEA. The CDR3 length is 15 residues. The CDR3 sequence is CSARTMGGVIYEQYL. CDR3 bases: TGTAGCGCTAGGACGATGGGGGGCGTAATCTACGAGCAGTACTTA.